The clone carrying this T cell receptor (beta chain) occurred once. Across 20 to 25 US areas, participants ranged in age from about 18 to 90 years. Participants' reported clinical history set cohort assignment. Some clones are missing from TCRdb's copy, which holds only in-frame ones; the method was immunoSEQ multiplex PCR. This table holds over 150,000 clones, more than 75% found once. The sample originates from a study of blood T cell repertoires in COVID-19. Study details: Sources were T cells, B-cell-depleted T cells, or PBMCs; the material itself was cDNA or gDNA.

The CDR3 totals 14 residues. Trimming shortened V by 0 bases and J by 4 bases, and 9 bases separated the two germline ends. Germline V gene data show CDR1 as SGHRS and CDR2 as YFSETQ. This TCR was sampled from a woman in her fifties or sixties who had recovered from COVID-19. The V and J genes are TRBV5-1 and TRBJ2-3; maybe TRBD2 (7 bases). Sequencing was carried out using PBMCs or T cells enriched from blood (not recorded which). Here the CDR3 DNA reads TGCGCCAGCAGCTTGGTAGGGGGGGCAGATACGCAGTATTTT. It specifies CASSLVGGADTQYF.